The sequence of this TCR beta chain was determined in a study of molecular identifiers for immune sequencing clone quantification. Sorted naive CD8 T cells, about 17,000 to 1,000,000, were sequenced from 10%, 30% or 50% RNA. Sorting captured naive CD8 T cells as CD8+CD4-CCR7+CD45RA+. From germline, CDR1 is SEHNR and CDR2 FQNEAQ (reference sequence). With V trimmed by 7 bases and J by 4 bases, 20 bases remained unmatched. The CDR3 length is 19 residues. Whole-study findings and limits: Over 99% of effector molecules, but under 1% in naive cells, were held by clones with more than 20 RNA copies. Barcode-sharing identical TCR molecules could underestimate highly expanded clone sizes.

TCRdb reprocessed the PCR reads with MiXCR, giving one entry per CDR3 protein. The table shows 88,000 or so distinct CDR3 sequences, with roughly 23% occurring only once. To note about this clonotype: The antigen remains unidentified. This may stem from a read error, because a much larger clone lies one nucleotide away. This likely comes from a read error, as the CDR3 has no conserved phenylalanine or tryptophan at its end.

The chain couples TRBV7-9 to TRBJ2-3; 10 bases agree with TRBD2. The sample comprised naive CD8+ T cells from blood, with Jurkat cell RNA spiked in. Documented subset: FACS-sorted CD8+CD4-CCR7+CD45RA+ naive T cells. This TCR came from a human donor in good health. Some libraries in this study had Jurkat cell RNA spiked in. The CDR3 region has the DNA TGTGCCAGCACCCAATGGACGTCTAGCGGGAGAATCTCGGCAGATACGCAGTATCTT. This sequence encodes CASTQWTSSGRISADTQYL.